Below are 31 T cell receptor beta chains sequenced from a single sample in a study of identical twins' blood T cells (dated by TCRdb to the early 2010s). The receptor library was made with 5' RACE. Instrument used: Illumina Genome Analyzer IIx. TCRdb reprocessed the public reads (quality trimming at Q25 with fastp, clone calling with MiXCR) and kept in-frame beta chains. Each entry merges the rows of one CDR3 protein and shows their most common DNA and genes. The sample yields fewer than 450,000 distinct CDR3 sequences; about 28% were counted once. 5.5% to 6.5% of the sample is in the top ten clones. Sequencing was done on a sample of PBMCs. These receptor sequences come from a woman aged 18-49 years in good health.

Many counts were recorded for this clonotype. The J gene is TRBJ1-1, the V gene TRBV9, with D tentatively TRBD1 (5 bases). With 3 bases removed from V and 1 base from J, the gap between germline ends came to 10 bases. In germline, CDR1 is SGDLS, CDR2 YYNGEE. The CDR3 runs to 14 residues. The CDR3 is CASSAQGGNTEAFF. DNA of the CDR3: TGTGCCAGCAGCGCGCAGGGAGGGAACACTGAAGCTTTCTTT.

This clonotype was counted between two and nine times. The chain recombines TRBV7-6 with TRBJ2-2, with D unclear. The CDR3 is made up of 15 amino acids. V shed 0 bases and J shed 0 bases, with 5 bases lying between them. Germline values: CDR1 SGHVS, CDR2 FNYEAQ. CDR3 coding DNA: TGTGCCAGCAGCTTAGCGTCCACGAACACCGGGGAGCTGTTTTTT. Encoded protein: CASSLASTNTGELFF.

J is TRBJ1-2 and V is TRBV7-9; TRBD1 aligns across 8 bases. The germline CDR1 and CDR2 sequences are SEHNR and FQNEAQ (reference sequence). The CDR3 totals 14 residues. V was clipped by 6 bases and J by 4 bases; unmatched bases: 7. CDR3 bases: TGTGCCAGCAGTTCCAGGGGGCGCATCTATGGCTACACCTTC. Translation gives CASSSRGRIYGYTF.

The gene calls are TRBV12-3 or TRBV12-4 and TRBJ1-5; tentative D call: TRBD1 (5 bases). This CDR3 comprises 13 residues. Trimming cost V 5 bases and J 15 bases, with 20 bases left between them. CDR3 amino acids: CASSTQQDASLHF. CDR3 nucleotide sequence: TGTGCCAGCAGTACCCAACAGGACGCCTCATTGCATTTT.

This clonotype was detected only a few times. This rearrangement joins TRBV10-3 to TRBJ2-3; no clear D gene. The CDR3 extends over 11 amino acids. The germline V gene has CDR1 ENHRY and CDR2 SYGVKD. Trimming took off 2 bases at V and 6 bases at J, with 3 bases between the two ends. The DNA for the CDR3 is TGTGCCATCAGTGAGGGGGATACGCAGTATTTT. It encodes CAISEGDTQYF.

The CDR3 spells CASSTVRQGSNEKLFF. The DNA for the CDR3 is TGTGCCAGCAGCACCGTTCGACAGGGGAGTAATGAAAAACTGTTTTTT. The chain couples TRBV7-9 to TRBJ1-4, with TRBD1 identical over 8 bases. V was clipped by 5 bases and J by 4 bases; unmatched bases: 9. Germline V gene sequence: CDR1 SEHNR, CDR2 FQNEAQ (reference sequence). The CDR3 length is 16 residues. The whole variable domain, remainder taken from reference TRBV7-9 and TRBJ1-4, is DTGVSQNPRHKITKRGQNVTFRCDPISEHNRLYWYRQTLGQGPEFLTYFQNEAQLEKSRLLSDRFSAERPKGSFSTLEIQRTEQGDSAMYLCASSTVRQGSNEKLFFGSGTQLSVL.

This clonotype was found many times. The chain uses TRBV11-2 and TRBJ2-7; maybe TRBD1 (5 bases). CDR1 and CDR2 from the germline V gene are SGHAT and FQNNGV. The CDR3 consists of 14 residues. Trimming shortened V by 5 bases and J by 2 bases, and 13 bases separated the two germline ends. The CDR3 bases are TGTGCCAGCAGCCCCACTCGGACAACCTACGAGCAGTACTTC. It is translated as CASSPTRTTYEQYF.

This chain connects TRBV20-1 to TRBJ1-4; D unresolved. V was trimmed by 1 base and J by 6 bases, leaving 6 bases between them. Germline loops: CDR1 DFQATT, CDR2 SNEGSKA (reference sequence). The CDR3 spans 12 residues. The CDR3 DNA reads TGCAGTGCTAGAGCCGGGGATGAAAAACTGTTTTTT. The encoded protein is CSARAGDEKLFF.

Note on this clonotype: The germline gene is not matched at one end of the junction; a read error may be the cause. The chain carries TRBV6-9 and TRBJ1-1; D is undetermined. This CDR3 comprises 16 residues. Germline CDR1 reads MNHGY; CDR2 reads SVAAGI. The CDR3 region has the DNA TGTGTCAGCAGCAATGAAGAGACCGGTTCGAACACTGAAGCTTTCTTT. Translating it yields CVSSNEETGSNTEAFF.

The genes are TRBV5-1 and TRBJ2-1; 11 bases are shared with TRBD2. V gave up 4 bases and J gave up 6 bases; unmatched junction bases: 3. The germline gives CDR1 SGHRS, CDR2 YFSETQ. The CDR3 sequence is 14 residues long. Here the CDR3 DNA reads TGCGCCAGCAGCCTAGGGACTAGCGGCAATGAGCAGTTCTTC. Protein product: CASSLGTSGNEQFF.

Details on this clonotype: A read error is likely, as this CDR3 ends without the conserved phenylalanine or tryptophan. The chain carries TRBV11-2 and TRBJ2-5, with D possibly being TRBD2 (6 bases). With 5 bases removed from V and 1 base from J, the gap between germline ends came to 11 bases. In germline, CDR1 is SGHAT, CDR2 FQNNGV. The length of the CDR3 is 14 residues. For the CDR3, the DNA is TGTGCCAGCAGCCCGGGACTTGTCCAAGAGACCCAGTACCTC. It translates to CASSPGLVQETQYL.

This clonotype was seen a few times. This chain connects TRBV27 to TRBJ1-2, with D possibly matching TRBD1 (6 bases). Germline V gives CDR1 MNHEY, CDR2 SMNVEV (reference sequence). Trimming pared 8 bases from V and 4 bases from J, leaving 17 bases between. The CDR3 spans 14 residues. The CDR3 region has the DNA TGTGCCAGCCGTACAGTTGGGGGCGCCTATGGCTACACCTTC. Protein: CASRTVGGAYGYTF.

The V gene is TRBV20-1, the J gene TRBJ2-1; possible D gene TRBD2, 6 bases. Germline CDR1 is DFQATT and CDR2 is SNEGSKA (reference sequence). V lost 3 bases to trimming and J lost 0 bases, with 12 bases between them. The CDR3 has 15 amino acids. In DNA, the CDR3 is TGCAGTGCTAGGGCTAGCGCTCTCTCCTACAATGAGCAGTTCTTC. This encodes CSARASALSYNEQFF.

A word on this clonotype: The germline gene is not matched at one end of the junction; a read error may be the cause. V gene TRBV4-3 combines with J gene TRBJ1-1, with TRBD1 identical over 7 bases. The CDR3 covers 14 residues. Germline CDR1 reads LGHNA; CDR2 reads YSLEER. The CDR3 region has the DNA TGCGCCAGCAGCCTACACGCAGGGGGGACTGAAACTTTCTTT. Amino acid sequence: CASSLHAGGTETFF.

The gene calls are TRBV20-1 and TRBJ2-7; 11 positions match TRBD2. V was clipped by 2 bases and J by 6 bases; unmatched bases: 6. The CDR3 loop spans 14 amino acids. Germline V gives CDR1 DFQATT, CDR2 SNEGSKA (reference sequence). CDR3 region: CSARSLAGVLEQYF. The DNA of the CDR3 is TGCAGTGCTAGATCACTAGCGGGAGTTCTCGAGCAGTACTTC.

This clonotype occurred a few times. The CDR3 reads CASSLGRVVSGNTIYF. CDR3 coding DNA: TGTGCCAGCAGCTTAGGACGGGTCGTCTCTGGAAACACCATATATTTT. The rearrangement uses TRBV11-2 and TRBJ1-3; no firm D call. Germline V gene sequence: CDR1 SGHAT, CDR2 FQNNGV. The CDR3 consists of 16 residues. Trimming cost V 1 base and J 0 bases, with 10 bases left between them.

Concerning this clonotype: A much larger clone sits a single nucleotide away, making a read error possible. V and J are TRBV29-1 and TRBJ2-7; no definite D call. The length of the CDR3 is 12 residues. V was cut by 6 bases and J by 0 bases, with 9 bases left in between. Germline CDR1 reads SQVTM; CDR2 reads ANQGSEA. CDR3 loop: CSVNTSSYEQYF. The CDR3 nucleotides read TGCAGCGTAAACACCTCCTCCTACGAGCAGTACTTC.

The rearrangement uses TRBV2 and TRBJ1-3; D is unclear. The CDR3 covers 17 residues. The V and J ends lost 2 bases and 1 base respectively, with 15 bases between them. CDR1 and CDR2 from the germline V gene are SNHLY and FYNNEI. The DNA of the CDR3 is TGTGCCAGCAGTGAAAGAGTTGGGAGCGGTTCTGGAAACACCATATATTTT. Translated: CASSERVGSGSGNTIYF.

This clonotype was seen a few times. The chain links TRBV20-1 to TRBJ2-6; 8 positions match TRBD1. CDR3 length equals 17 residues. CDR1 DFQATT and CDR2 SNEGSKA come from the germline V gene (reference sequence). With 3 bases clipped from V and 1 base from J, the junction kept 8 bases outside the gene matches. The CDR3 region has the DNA TGCAGTGCTAGGGACAGGGTATCCTGGTCTGGGGCCAACGTCCTGACTTTC. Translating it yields CSARDRVSWSGANVLTF.

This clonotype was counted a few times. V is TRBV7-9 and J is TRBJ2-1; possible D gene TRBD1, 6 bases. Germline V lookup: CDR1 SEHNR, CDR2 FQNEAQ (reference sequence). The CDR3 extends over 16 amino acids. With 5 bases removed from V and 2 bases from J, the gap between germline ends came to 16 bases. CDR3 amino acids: CASSDLRDKPYNEQFF. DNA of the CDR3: TGTGCCAGCAGCGACCTCCGGGACAAACCCTACAATGAGCAGTTCTTC.

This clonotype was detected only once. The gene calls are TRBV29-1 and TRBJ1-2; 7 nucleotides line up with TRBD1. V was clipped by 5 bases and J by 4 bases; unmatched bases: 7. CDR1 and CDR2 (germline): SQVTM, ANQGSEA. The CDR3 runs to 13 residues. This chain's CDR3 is CSVTGQNFYGYTF. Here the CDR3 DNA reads TGCAGCGTTACGGGACAGAATTTCTATGGCTACACCTTC.

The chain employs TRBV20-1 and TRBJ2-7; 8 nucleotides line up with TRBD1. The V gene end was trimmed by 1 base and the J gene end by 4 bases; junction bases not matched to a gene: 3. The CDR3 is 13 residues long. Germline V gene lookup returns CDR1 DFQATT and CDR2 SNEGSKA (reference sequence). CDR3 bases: TGCAGTGCTAGAGTCAGGGGGCAATACGAGCAGTACTTC. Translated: CSARVRGQYEQYF.

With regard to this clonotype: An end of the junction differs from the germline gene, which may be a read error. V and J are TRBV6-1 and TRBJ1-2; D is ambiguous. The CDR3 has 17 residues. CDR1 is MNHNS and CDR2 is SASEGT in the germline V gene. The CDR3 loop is CASREEVGRSISYGYTF. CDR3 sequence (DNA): TGTGCCAGCAGAGAAGAGGTTGGCAGGTCCATCTCCTATGGCTACACCTTC.

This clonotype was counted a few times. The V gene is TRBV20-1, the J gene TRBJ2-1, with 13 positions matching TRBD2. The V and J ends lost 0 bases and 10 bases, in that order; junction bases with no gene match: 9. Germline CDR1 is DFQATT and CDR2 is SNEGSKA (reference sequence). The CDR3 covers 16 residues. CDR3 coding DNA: TGCAGTGCTAGAGATGTGCGACTAGCGGGAGGAGGGGAGCAGTTCTTC. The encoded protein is CSARDVRLAGGGEQFF.

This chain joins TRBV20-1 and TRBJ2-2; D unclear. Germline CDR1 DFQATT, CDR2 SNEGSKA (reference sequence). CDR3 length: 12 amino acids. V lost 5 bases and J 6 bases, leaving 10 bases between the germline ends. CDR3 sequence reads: CSAFNRAGELFF. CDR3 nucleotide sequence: TGCAGTGCTTTCAACAGAGCCGGGGAGCTGTTTTTT.

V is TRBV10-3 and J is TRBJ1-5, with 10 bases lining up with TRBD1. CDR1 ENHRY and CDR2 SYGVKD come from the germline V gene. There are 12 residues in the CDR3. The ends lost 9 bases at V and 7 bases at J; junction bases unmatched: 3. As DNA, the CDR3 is TGTGCCATAGGACAGGGGGAACAGCCCCAGCATTTT. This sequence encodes CAIGQGEQPQHF.

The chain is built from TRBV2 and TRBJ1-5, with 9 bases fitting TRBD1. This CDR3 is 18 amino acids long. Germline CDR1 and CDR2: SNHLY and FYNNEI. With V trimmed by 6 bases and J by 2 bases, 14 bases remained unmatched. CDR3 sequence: CASSTNRDREMGNQPQHF. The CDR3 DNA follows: TGTGCCAGCAGCACCAACCGGGACAGGGAGATGGGCAATCAGCCCCAGCATTTT.

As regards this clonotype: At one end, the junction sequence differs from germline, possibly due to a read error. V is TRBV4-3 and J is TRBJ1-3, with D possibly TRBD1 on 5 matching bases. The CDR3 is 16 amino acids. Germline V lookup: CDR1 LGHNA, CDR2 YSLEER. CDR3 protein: CASSQALSGPGNTMYF. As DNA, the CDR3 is TGCGCCAGCAGCCAAGCTCTCTCAGGGCCAGGAAACACCATGTATTTT.

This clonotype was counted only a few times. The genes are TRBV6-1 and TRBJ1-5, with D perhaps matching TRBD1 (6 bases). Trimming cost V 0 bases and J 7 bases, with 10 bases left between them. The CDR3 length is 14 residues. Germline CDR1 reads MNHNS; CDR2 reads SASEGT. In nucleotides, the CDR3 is TGTGCCAGCAGTGAAGCGGGACATAACCAGCCCCAGCATTTT. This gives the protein CASSEAGHNQPQHF.

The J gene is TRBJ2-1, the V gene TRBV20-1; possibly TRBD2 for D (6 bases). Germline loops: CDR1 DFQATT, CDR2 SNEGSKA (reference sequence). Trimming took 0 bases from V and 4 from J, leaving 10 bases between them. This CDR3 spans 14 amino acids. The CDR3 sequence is CSAREIAAYNEQFF. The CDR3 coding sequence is TGCAGTGCTAGAGAAATAGCGGCTTACAATGAGCAGTTCTTC.

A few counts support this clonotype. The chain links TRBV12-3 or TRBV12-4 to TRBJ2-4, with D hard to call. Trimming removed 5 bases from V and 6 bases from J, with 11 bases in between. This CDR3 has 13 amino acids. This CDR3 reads CASSLMDGNIQYF. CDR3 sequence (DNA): TGTGCCAGCAGTCTAATGGACGGAAACATTCAGTACTTC.